This T cell receptor beta chain was recorded in a study of T cells after yellow fever vaccination. Whole-study findings and limits: When the response was secondary, it was weaker but reached its peak faster, day 5 versus 15. There was a small share of clonotypes that showed up in both the CD4 and CD8 compartments.

Production of TCR cDNA was by 5'RACE template switching, which also added a universal primer site and UMIs. MiXCR, run by TCRdb on the 5' RACE reads, gives a single entry per CDR3 protein. The sample includes about 310,000 distinct CDR3 sequences, around 3.9% seen only once; the top ten take 20% to 30%. This clonotype occurred many times. Its cognate antigen is unknown. V lost 3 bases, J lost 3 bases, and 9 bases lay in between. CDR1 is SGHVS and CDR2 is FQNEAQ in the germline V gene. The length of the CDR3 is 13 residues. The chain links TRBV7-8 to TRBJ2-7, with D maybe TRBD1 (6 bases). Here the sequenced sample was PBMCs, taken on the day of the yellow fever booster vaccination. The TCR comes from a young man who received the YFV17D yellow fever vaccine. The DNA of the CDR3 is TGTGCCAGCAGCTTGGCAGGGGACTACGAGCAGTACTTC. Translated, it gives CASSLAGDYEQYF.